This note documents a single TCR beta chain sequence. The sample is drawn from a study of blood T cell repertoires in COVID-19. Study-level information: T cells, B-cell-depleted T cells, or PBMCs supplied cDNA or gDNA.

Authors' methods: Cell counts per sample came from amplifying reference gene primers. The data were produced by immunoSEQ multiplex PCR, yet TCRdb's version contains in-frame clones alone and is incomplete. V and J calls and clone size are those listed in that table; D and trimming were worked out from the DNA. The sample lists some 300,000 clones, approximately 89% seen once, with under 8% in the top ten. CDR1 is SGHRS, CDR2 YFSETQ, per germline. Trimming removed 3 bases from V and 5 bases from J; junction bases left unmatched: 2. The CDR3 runs 14 residues. The sequence derives from a woman aged 25 to 39 who had recovered from COVID-19. V gene TRBV5-1 combines with J gene TRBJ1-1; TRBD1 matches 12 bases. The sample consisted of peripheral blood. The CDR3 loop reads CASSWGQGATEAFF. The CDR3 coding sequence is TGCGCCAGCAGCTGGGGACAGGGGGCAACTGAAGCTTTCTTT. Full variable domain (rest looked up from reference TRBV5-1 and TRBJ1-1): KAGVTQTPRYLIKTRGQQVTLSCSPISGHRSVSWYQQTPGQGLQFLFEYFSETQRNKGNFPGRFSGRQFSNSRSEMNVSTLELGDSALYLCASSWGQGATEAFFGQGTRLTVV.